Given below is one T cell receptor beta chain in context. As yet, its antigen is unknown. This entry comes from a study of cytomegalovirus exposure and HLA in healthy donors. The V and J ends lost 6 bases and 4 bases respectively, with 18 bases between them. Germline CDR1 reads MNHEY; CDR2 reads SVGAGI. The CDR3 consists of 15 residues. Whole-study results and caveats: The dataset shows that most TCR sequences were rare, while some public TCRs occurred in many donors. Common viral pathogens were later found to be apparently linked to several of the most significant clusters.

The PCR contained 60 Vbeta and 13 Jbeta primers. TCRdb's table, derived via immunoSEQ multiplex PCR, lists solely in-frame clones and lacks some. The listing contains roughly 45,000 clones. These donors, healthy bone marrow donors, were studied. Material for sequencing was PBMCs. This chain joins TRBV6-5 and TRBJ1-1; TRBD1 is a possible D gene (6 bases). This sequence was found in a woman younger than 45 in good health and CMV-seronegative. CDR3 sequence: CASRERQVVSTEAFF. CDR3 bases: TGTGCCAGCAGGGAAAGACAGGTGGTGAGCACTGAAGCTTTCTTT.